Listed below are T cell receptor beta chains from one sample, sequenced in a study of CD8 T cells in ankylosing spondylitis. MiXCR was run by TCRdb on the 5' RACE reads, yielding one entry per CDR3 protein. The sample records about 500,000 distinct CDR3 sequences, roughly 13% being singletons. Source material: blood, either unsorted or a sorted T cell fraction (not recorded which). The receptors were sampled from a male donor with ankylosing spondylitis. Both conserved end residues are part of each CDR3. D genes are given only for firm matches. Clone size is stated in some rows and not others, as once, few, many or a class when expanded.

D gene: .; V gene: TRBV5-1; J gene: TRBJ2-3; clone size: many; CDR3 protein: CASSLRENPDTQYF; CDR3 DNA: TGCGCCAGCAGCTTGCGGGAGAATCCAGATACGCAGTATTTT
D gene: TRBD2; V gene: TRBV29-1; J gene: TRBJ2-3; clone size: few; CDR3 protein: CSVRAGGSDTQYF; CDR3 DNA: TGCAGCGTTAGGGCGGGAGGATCAGATACGCAGTATTTT
D gene: TRBD2; V gene: TRBV27; J gene: TRBJ2-2; clone size: .; CDR3 protein: CASSPTSGRPKGGELFF; CDR3 DNA: TGTGCCAGCAGTCCGACTAGCGGGAGGCCCAAGGGCGGGGAGCTGTTTTTT
D gene: TRBD2; V gene: TRBV29-1; J gene: TRBJ2-1; clone size: .; CDR3 protein: CSVVGTSGSRYNEQFF; CDR3 DNA: TGCAGCGTTGTGGGGACTAGCGGGAGCCGCTACAATGAGCAGTTCTTC
D gene: TRBD2; V gene: TRBV29-1; J gene: TRBJ2-3; clone size: few; CDR3 protein: CSVWGGEDSTDTQYF; CDR3 DNA: TGCAGCGTTTGGGGGGGGGAGGACTCCACAGATACGCAGTATTTT
D gene: .; V gene: TRBV9; J gene: TRBJ1-6; clone size: few; CDR3 protein: CASSVEARPGPLHF; CDR3 DNA: TGTGCCAGCAGCGTAGAGGCGCGCCCGGGGCCCCTCCACTTT
D gene: .; V gene: TRBV20-1; J gene: TRBJ2-5; clone size: .; CDR3 protein: CSAITGETQYF; CDR3 DNA: TGCAGTGCTATAACAGGGGAGACCCAGTACTTC
D gene: TRBD1; V gene: TRBV5-1; J gene: TRBJ2-7; clone size: many; CDR3 protein: CASSLGTGYYEQYF; CDR3 DNA: TGCGCCAGCAGCTTGGGGACAGGCTACTACGAGCAGTACTTC
D gene: TRBD2; V gene: TRBV12-3/TRBV12-4; J gene: TRBJ2-1; clone size: .; CDR3 protein: CASSTLAGGPIDEQFF; CDR3 DNA: TGTGCCAGCAGTACGCTAGCGGGAGGGCCTATCGATGAGCAGTTCTTC
D gene: TRBD2; V gene: TRBV12-3/TRBV12-4; J gene: TRBJ2-5; clone size: .; CDR3 protein: CASSTLSGRGQTQYF; CDR3 DNA: TGTGCCAGCAGCACCTTAAGCGGGAGAGGGCAGACCCAGTACTTC
D gene: TRBD1; V gene: TRBV29-1; J gene: TRBJ1-1; clone size: .; CDR3 protein: CSVEEVGGNTEAFF; CDR3 DNA: TGCAGCGTTGAAGAGGTAGGGGGCAACACTGAAGCTTTCTTT
D gene: .; V gene: TRBV14; J gene: TRBJ2-1; clone size: many; CDR3 protein: CASSPYSDEQFF; CDR3 DNA: TGTGCCAGCAGCCCTTACAGCGATGAGCAGTTCTTC
D gene: .; V gene: TRBV30; J gene: TRBJ1-2; clone size: .; CDR3 protein: CAWSGGWIYGYTF; CDR3 DNA: TGTGCCTGGAGTGGTGGCTGGATCTATGGCTACACCTTC
D gene: .; V gene: TRBV3-1; J gene: TRBJ1-3; clone size: few; CDR3 protein: CASSQVEHAPPWAIYF; CDR3 DNA: TGTGCCAGCAGCCAAGTGGAACACGCGCCACCATGGGCCATATATTTT
D gene: .; V gene: TRBV12-3/TRBV12-4; J gene: TRBJ1-3; clone size: few; CDR3 protein: CASSRYLAGNTIYF; CDR3 DNA: TGTGCCAGCAGTCGGTATTTAGCTGGAAACACCATATATTTT
D gene: .; V gene: TRBV6-1; J gene: TRBJ2-7; clone size: medium-sized; CDR3 protein: CASRGGSTYEQYF; CDR3 DNA: TGTGCCAGCAGAGGGGGATCTACCTACGAGCAGTACTTC
D gene: .; V gene: TRBV20-1; J gene: TRBJ1-6; clone size: few; CDR3 protein: CSAPTPAGGDSPLHF; CDR3 DNA: TGCAGTGCCCCGACCCCCGCGGGGGGGGATTCACCCCTCCACTTT
D gene: TRBD1; V gene: TRBV12-3/TRBV12-4; J gene: TRBJ1-1; clone size: .; CDR3 protein: CASSYSPGGGAFF; CDR3 DNA: TGTGCCAGCAGCTACTCTCCAGGGGGGGGGGCTTTCTTT
D gene: TRBD2; V gene: TRBV25-1; J gene: TRBJ2-1; clone size: .; CDR3 protein: CASSEGLAVFF; CDR3 DNA: TGTGCCAGCAGTGAGGGACTAGCGGTGTTCTTC
D gene: TRBD1; V gene: TRBV18; J gene: TRBJ2-1; clone size: .; CDR3 protein: CASSPITTGGNEQFF; CDR3 DNA: TGTGCCAGCTCGCCAATTACTACAGGGGGCAATGAGCAGTTCTTC
D gene: TRBD1; V gene: TRBV7-8; J gene: TRBJ1-6; clone size: once; CDR3 protein: CASSKDRVSHSPLHF; CDR3 DNA: TGTGCCAGCAGCAAAGACAGGGTATCTCATTCACCCCTCCACTTT
D gene: .; V gene: TRBV5-6; J gene: TRBJ1-1; clone size: few; CDR3 protein: CASSGGITGYTEAFF; CDR3 DNA: TGTGCCAGCAGCGGAGGGATAACGGGTTACACTGAAGCTTTCTTT
D gene: .; V gene: TRBV11-2; J gene: TRBJ1-1; clone size: .; CDR3 protein: CASSFYRGTEAFF; CDR3 DNA: TGTGCCAGCAGCTTCTACCGGGGAACTGAAGCTTTCTTT
D gene: TRBD2; V gene: TRBV9; J gene: TRBJ2-7; clone size: .; CDR3 protein: CAGESGTFDYEQYF; CDR3 DNA: TGTGCCGGCGAGAGCGGGACTTTTGACTACGAGCAGTACTTC
D gene: .; V gene: TRBV5-1; J gene: TRBJ2-1; clone size: few; CDR3 protein: CASIQGASVAYNEQFF; CDR3 DNA: TGCGCCAGCATCCAAGGGGCTAGCGTAGCCTACAATGAGCAGTTCTTC
D gene: .; V gene: TRBV20-1; J gene: TRBJ2-2; clone size: .; CDR3 protein: CSATQGGVGELFF; CDR3 DNA: TGCAGTGCCACACAGGGTGGGGTCGGGGAGCTGTTTTTT